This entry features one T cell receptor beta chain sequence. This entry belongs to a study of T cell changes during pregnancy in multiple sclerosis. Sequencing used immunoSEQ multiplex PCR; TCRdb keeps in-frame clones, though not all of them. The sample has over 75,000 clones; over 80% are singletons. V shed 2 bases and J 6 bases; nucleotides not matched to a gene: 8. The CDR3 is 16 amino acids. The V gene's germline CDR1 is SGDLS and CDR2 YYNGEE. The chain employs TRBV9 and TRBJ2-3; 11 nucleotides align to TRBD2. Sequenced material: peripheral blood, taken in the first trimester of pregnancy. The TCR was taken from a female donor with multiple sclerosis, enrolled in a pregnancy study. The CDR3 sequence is CASSVSGTSGVDTQYF. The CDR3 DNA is TGTGCCAGCAGCGTCTCCGGGACTAGCGGCGTTGATACGCAGTATTTT.